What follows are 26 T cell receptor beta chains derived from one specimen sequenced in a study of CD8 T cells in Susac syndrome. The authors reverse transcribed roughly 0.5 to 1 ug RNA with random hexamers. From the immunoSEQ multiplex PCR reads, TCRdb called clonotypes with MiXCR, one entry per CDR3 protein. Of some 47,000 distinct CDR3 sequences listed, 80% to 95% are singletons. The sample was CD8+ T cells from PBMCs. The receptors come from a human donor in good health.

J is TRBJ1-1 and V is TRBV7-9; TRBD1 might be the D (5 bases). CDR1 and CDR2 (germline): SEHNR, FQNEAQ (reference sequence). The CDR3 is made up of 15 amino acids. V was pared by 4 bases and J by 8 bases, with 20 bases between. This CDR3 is CASSSNPRDANEAFF. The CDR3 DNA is TGTGCCAGCAGCTCCAACCCCCGGGACGCCAACGAAGCTTTCTTT.

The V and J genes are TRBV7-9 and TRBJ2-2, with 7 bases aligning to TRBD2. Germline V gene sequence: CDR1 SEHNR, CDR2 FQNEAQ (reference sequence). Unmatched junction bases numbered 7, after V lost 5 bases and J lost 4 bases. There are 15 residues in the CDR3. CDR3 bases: TGTGCCAGCAGCCCAGCGGGATTATCCACCGGGGAGCTGTTTTTT. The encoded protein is CASSPAGLSTGELFF. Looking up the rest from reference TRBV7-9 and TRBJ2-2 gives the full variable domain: DTGVSQNPRHKITKRGQNVTFRCDPISEHNRLYWYRQTLGQGPEFLTYFQNEAQLEKSRLLSDRFSAERPKGSFSTLEIQRTEQGDSAMYLCASSPAGLSTGELFFGEGSRLTVL.

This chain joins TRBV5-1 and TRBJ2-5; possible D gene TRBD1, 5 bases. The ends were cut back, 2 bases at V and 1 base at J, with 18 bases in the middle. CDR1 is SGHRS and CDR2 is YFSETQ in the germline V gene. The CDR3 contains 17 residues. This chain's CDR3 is CASSFLVGHRTQETQYF. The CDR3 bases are TGCGCCAGCAGCTTCCTCGTGGGGCACAGGACCCAAGAGACCCAGTACTTC.

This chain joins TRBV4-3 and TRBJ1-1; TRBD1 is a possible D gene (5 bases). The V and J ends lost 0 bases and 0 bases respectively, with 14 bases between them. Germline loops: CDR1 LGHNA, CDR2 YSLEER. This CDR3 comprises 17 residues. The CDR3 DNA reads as TGCGCCAGCAGCCAAGATTGGGGGGGGATGATGAACACTGAAGCTTTCTTT. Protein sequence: CASSQDWGGMMNTEAFF.

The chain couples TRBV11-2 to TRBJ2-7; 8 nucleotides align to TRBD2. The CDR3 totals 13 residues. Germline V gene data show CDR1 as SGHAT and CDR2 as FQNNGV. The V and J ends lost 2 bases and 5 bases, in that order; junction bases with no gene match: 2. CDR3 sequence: CASSLPGRDEQYF. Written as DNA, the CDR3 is TGTGCCAGCAGCTTACCCGGGAGGGACGAGCAGTACTTC.

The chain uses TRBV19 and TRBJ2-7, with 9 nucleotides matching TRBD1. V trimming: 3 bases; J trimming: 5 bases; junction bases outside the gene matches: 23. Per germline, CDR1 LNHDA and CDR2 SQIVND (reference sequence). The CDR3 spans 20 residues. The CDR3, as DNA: TGTGCCAGTAGTATCACGCCGGGACAGGGTGGAATGAGGTTCTTTGACGAGCAGTACTTC. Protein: CASSITPGQGGMRFFDEQYF.

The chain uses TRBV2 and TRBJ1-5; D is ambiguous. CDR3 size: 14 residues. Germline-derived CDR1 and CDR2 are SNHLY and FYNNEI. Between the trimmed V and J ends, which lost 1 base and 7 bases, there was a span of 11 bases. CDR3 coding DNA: TGTGCCAGCAGTGAAGAAAGGGCTACGCAGCCCCAGCATTTT. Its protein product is CASSEERATQPQHF. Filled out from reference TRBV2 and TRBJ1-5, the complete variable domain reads EPEVTQTPSHQVTQMGQEVILRCVPISNHLYFYWYRQILGQKVEFLVSFYNNEISEKSEIFDDQFSVERPDGSNFTLKIRSTKLEDSAMYFCASSEERATQPQHFGDGTRLSIL.

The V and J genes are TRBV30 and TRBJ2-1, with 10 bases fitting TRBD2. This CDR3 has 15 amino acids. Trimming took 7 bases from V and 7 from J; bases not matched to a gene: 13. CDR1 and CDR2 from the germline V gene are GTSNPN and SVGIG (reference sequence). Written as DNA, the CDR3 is TGTGCCTCACATCTAGCGGGGGAAGTGCTGAATGAGCAGTTCTTC. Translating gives CASHLAGEVLNEQFF. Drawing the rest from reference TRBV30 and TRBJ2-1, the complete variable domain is SQTIHQWPATLVQPVGSPLSLECTVEGTSNPNLYWYRQAAGRGLQLLFYSVGIGQISSEVPQNLSASRPQDRQFILSSKKLLLSDSGFYLCASHLAGEVLNEQFFGPGTRLTVL.

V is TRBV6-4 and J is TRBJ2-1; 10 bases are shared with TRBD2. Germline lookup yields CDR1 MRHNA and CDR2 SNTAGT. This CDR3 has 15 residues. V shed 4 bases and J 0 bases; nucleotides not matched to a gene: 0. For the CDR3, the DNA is TGTGCCAGCAGTGCTAGCGGGAGCTCCTACAATGAGCAGTTCTTC. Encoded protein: CASSASGSSYNEQFF.

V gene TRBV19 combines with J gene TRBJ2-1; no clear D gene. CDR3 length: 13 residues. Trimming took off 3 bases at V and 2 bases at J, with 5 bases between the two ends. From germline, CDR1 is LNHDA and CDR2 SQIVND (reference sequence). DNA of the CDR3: TGTGCCAGTAGTATGAGGCCCTACAATGAGCAGTTCTTC. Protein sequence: CASSMRPYNEQFF.

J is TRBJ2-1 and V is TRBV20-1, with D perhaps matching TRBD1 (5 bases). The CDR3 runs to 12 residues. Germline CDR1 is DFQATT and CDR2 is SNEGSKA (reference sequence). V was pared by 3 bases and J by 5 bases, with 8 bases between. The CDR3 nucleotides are TGCAGTGCTAGCAGGGAACACAATGAGCAGTTCTTC. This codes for CSASREHNEQFF.

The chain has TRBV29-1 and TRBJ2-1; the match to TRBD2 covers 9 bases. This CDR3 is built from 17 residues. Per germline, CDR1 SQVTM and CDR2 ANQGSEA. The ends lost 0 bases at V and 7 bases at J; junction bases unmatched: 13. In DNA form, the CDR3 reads TGCAGCGTTGAAGATCGTAGGGCTAGCGGGACGAGTAATGAGCAGTTCTTC. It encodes CSVEDRRASGTSNEQFF.

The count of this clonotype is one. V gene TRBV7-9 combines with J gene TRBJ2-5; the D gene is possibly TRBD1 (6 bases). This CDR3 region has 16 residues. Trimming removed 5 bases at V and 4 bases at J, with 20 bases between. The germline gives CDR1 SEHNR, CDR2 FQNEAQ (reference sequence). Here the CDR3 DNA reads TGTGCCAGCAGCCCAGAGTTCCCGATGACAGGAGAGACCCAGTACTTC. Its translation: CASSPEFPMTGETQYF.

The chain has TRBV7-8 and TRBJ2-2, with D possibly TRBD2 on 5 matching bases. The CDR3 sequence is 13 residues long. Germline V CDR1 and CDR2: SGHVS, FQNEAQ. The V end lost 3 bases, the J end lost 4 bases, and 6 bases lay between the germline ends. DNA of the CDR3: TGTGCCAGCAGCTTCGCGGGCACCGGGGAGCTGTTTTTT. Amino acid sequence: CASSFAGTGELFF.

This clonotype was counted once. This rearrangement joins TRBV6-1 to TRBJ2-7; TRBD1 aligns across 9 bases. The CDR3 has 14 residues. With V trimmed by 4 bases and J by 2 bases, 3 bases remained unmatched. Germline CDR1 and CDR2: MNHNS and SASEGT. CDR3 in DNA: TGTGCCAGCAGTGCCAGACAGGGGGCCTACGAGCAGTACTTC. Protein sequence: CASSARQGAYEQYF.

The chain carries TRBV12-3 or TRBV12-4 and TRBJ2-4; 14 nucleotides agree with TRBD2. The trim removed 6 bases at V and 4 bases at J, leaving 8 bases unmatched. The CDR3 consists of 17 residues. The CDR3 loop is CASRPGTSGSSKNIQYF. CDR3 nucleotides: TGTGCCAGCAGACCCGGGACTAGCGGGAGCTCTAAAAACATTCAGTACTTC.

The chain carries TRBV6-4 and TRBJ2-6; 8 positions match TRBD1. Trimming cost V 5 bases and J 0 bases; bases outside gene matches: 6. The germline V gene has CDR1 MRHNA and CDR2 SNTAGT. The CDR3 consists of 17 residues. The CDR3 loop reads CASSLRGPHSGANVLTF. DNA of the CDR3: TGTGCCAGCAGTCTCAGGGGGCCCCACTCTGGGGCCAACGTCCTGACTTTC.

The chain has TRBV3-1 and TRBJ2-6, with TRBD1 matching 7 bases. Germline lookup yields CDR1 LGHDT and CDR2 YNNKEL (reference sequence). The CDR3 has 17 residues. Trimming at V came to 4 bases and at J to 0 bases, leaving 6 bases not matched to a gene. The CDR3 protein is CASSPDRSASGANVLTF. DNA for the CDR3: TGTGCCAGCAGCCCGGACAGGTCGGCCTCTGGGGCCAACGTCCTGACTTTC.

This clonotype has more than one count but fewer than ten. This chain's CDR3 is CASSQGVASGNINIQYF. The CDR3 bases are TGCGCCAGCAGCCAAGGGGTGGCTAGCGGGAATATAAACATTCAGTACTTC. V usage is TRBV4-3 and J usage is TRBJ2-4; 9 bases are a match to TRBD2. With V trimmed by 1 base and J by 6 bases, 10 bases remained unmatched. Germline V CDR1 and CDR2: LGHNA, YSLEER. This CDR3 region has 17 residues.

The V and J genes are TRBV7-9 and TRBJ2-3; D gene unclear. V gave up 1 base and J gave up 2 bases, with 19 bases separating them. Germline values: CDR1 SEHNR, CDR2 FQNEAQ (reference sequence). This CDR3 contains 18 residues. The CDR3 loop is CASSLEVAAGWATDTQYF. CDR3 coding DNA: TGTGCCAGCAGCTTAGAGGTGGCGGCAGGTTGGGCCACAGATACGCAGTATTTT. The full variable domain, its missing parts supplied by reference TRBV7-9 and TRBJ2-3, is DTGVSQNPRHKITKRGQNVTFRCDPISEHNRLYWYRQTLGQGPEFLTYFQNEAQLEKSRLLSDRFSAERPKGSFSTLEIQRTEQGDSAMYLCASSLEVAAGWATDTQYFGPGTRLTVL.

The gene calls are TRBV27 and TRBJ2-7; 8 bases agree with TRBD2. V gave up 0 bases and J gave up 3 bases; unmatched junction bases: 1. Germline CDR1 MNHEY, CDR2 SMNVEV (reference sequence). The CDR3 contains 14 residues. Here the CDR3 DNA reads TGTGCCAGCAGTTTATCCCGGGGGGGCTACGAGCAGTACTTC. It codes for CASSLSRGGYEQYF.

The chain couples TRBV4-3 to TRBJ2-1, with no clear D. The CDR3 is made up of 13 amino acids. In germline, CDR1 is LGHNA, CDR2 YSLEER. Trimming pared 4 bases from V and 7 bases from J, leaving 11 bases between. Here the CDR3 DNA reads TGCGCCAGCAGCCCAAAAGACAATAATGAGCAGTTCTTC. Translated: CASSPKDNNEQFF.

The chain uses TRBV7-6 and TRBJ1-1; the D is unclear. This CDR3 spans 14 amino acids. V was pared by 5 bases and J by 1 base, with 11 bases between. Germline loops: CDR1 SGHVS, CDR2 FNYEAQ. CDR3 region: CASSPGRGNTEAFF. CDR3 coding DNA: TGTGCCAGCAGCCCCGGGCGGGGGAACACTGAAGCTTTCTTT.

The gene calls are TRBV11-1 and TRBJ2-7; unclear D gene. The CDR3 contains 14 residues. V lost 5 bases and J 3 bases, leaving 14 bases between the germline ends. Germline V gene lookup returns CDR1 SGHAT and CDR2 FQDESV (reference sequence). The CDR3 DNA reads TGTGCCAGCAGCCCCCGAGGCTACTTCTACGAGCAGTACTTC. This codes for CASSPRGYFYEQYF.

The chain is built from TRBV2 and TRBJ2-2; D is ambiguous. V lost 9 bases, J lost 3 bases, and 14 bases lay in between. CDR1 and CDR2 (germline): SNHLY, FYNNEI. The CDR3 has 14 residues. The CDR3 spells CARSGDRYTGELFF. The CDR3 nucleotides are TGTGCCAGGTCCGGCGACCGCTACACCGGGGAGCTGTTTTTT.

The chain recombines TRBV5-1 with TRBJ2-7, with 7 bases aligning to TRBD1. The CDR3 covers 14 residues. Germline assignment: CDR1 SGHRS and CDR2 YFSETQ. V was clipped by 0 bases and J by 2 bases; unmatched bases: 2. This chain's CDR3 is CASSLGDRTYEQYF. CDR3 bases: TGCGCCAGCAGCTTGGGGGACAGAACCTACGAGCAGTACTTC.